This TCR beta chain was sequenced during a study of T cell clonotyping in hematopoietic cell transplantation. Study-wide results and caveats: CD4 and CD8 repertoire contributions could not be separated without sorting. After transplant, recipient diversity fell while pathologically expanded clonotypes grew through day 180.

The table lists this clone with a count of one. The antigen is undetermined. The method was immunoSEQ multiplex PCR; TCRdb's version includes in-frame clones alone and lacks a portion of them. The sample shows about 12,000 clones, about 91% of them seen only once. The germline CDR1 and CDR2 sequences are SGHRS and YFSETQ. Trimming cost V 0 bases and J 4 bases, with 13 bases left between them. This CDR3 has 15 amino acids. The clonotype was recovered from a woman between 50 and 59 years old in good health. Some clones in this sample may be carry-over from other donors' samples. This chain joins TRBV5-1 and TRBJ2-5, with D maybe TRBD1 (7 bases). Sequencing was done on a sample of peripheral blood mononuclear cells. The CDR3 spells CASSLVPGGPETQYF. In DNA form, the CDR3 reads TGCGCCAGCAGCTTGGTGCCAGGGGGGCCAGAGACCCAGTACTTC.